The T cell receptor (beta chain) under discussion was sequenced for a study of identical twins. This clonotype appeared a few times. Its antigen is still unknown. Study findings and constraints: High-abundance cord blood beta clonotypes had fewer insertions; memory repertoires showed none.

TCRdb passed the 5' RACE reads through MiXCR, listing each CDR3 protein once. The data show some 460,000 distinct CDR3 sequences, with 12% to 15% seen just once and more than 0.5% held by the top ten. The CDR3 extends over 14 amino acids. V was clipped by 5 bases and J by 7 bases, with 17 bases between them. Germline V gives CDR1 SGHTA, CDR2 FQGNSA. The same sample was also used in a study of yellow fever vaccine responses in identical twins. From that second work: Reports say the vaccine T cell response in twins looked partly convergent and partly personalized.

The sample comprised CD4+ T cells sorted from blood. This sequence originates from a woman aged 18-29 years in good health. The V gene is TRBV7-2, the J gene TRBJ1-1, with D possibly matching TRBD1 (6 bases). CDR3 sequence reads: CASSRPGQFFEAFF. The CDR3 nucleotides read TGTGCCAGCAGCCGCCCAGGACAGTTCTTTGAAGCTTTCTTT.